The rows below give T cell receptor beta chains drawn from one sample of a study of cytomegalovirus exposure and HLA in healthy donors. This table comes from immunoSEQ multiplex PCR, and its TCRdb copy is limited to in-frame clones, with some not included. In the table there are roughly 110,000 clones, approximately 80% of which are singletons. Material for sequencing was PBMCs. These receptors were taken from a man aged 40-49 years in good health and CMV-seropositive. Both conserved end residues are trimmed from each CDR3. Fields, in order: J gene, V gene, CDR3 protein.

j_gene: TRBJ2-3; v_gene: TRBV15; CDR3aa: ATSRPPGVTDTQY
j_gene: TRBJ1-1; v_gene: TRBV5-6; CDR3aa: ASSLLEGGWNTEAF
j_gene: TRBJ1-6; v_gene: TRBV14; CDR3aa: ASSQVFSSPLH
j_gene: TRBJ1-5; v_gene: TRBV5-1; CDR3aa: ASSLDGVSNQPQH
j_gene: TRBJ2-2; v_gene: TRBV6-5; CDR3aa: ASEGLAGTGELF
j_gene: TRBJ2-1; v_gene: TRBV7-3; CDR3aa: ASSLMLAGVNNEQF
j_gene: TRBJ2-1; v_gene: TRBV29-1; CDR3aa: SARDRLSSYNEQF
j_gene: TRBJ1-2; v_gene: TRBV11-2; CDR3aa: ASSRDTFYGYT
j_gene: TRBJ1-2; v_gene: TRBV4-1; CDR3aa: ASSPDRGPSGYT
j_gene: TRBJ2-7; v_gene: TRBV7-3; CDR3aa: ASSSGTGSEQY
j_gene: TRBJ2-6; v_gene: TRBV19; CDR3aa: ASSIDTSGGANVLT
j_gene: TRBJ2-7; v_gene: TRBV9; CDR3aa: ASSPGISYEQY
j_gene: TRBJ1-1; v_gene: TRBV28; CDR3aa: ASSLGGTGDTEAF
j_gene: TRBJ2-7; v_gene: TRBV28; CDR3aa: ASSFPRAWEQY
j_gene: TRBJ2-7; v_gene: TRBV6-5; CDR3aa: ASSSGGEQY
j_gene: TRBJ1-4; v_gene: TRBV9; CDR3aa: ASSPRTGREEKLF
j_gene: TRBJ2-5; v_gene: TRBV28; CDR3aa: ASRQGSEETQY
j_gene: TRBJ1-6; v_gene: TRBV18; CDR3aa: ASSGTGFWNSPLH
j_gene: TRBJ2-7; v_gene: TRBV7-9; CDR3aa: SSSLEGFRAYEQY
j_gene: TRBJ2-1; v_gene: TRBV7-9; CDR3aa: ASSLGVTASSYNEQF
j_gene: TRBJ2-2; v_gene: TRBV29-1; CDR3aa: SVELTANTGELF
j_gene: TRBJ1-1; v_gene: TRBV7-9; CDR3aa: ASEDRGLNTEAF
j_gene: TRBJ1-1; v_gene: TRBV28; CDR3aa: ASSRWRGNTEAF
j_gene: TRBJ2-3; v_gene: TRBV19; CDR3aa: ASSMRTSGDTQY
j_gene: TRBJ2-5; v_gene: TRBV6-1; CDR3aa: ASSDLGGETQY
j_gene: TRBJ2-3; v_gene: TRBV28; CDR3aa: ASSFPLAGGTDTQY
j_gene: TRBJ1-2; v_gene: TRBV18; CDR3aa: ASSADRNYGYT
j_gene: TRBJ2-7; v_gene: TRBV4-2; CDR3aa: ASSQDVGTSRVGEQY
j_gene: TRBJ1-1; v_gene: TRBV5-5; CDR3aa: ASSLDEGGGASEAF
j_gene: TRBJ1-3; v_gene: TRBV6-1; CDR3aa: ASSVGTWGDTIY
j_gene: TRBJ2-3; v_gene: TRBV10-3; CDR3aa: AISEGRGTSTDTQY
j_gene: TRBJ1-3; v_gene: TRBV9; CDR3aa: ASSPDGGHTIY
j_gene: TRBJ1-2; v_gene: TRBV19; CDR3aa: ATYPPPNYGYT
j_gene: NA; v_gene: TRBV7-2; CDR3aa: ASSLGPAFSGNTIY
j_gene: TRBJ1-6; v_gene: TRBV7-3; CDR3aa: ASSLKPPGSSYNSPLH